The entry below describes one T cell receptor (beta chain). The target antigen is unknown. The data were taken from a study of OX40 agonist ivuxolimab in advanced cancers. This table comes from immunoSEQ multiplex PCR, and its TCRdb copy is limited to in-frame clones, with some not included. The table lists 55,000 or so clones, 87% of them singletons. Germline V lookup: CDR1 KGHSH, CDR2 LQKENI. V was trimmed by 8 bases and J by 1 base, leaving 5 bases between them. CDR3 length: 11 residues. The study, taken as a whole, reports: Clonal expansion was among the lowest in partial responders at 0.1-3.0 mg/kg, especially CD8+.

This receptor was identified in an adult with an advanced solid tumor such as melanoma, head and neck, liver or kidney cancer. This sequence joins TRBV18 and TRBJ1-1, with D unclear. Material: CD4+ or CD8+ T cells sorted from blood, obtained in a trial of the OX40 agonist ivuxolimab. In DNA form, the CDR3 reads TGTGCCAGCACCAAGAACACTGAAGCTTTCTTT. This translates into CASTKNTEAFF.